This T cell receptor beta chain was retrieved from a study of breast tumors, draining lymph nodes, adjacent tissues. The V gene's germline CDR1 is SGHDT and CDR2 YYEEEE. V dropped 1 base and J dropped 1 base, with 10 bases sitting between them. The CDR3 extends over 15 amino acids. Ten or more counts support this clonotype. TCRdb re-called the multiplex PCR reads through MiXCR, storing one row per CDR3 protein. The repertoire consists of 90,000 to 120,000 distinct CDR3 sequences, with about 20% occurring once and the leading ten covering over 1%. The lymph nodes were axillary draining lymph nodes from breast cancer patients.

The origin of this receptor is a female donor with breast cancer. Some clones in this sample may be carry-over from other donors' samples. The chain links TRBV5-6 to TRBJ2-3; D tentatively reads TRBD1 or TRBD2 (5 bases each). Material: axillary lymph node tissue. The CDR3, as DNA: TGTGCCAGCAGCTTGCTGGGACCACGCACAGATACGCAGTATTTT. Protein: CASSLLGPRTDTQYF.